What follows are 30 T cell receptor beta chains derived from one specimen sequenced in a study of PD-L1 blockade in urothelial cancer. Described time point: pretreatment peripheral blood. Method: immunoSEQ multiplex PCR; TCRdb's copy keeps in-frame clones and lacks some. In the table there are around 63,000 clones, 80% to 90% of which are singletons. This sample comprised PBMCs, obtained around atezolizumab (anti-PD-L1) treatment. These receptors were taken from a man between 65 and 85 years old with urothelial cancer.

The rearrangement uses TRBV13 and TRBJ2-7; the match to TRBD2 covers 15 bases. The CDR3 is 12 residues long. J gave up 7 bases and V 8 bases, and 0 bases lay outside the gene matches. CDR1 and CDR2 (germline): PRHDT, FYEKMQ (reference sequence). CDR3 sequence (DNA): TGTGCCAGCGGACTAGCGGGAGGGGAGCAGTACTTC. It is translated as CASGLAGGEQYF. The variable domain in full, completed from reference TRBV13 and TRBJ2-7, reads AAGVIQSPRHLIKEKRETATLKCYPIPRHDTVYWYQQGPGQDPQFLISFYEKMQSDKGSIPDRFSAQQFSDYHSELNMSSLELGDSALYFCASGLAGGEQYFGPGTRLTVT.

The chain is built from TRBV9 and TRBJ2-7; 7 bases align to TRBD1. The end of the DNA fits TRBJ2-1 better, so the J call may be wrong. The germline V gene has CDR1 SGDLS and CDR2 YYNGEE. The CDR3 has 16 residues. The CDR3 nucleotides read TGTGCCAGCAGCGTAGCGCAGACAGGGCGGTCAGGTGAGCAGTTCTTC. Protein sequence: CASSVAQTGRSGEQFF.

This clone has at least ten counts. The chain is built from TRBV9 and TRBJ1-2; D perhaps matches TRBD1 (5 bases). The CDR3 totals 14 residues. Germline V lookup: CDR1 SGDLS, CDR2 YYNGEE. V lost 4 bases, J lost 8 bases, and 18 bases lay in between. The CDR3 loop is CASSPGDWTEGYTF. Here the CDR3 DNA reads TGTGCCAGCAGCCCCGGGGACTGGACGGAGGGCTACACCTTC.

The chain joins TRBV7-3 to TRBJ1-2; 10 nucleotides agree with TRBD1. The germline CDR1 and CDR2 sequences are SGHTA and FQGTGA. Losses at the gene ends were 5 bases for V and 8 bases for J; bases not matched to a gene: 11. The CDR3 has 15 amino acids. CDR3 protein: CASSPAPRTGGGYTF. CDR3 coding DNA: TGTGCCAGCAGCCCCGCCCCCCGGACAGGGGGAGGCTACACCTTC. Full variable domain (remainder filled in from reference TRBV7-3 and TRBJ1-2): GAGVSQTPSNKVTEKGKYVELRCDPISGHTALYWYRQSLGQGPEFLIYFQGTGAADDSGLPNDRFFAVRPEGSVSTLKIQRTERGDSAVYLCASSPAPRTGGGYTFGSGTRLTVV.

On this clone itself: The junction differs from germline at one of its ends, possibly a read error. In DNA, the CDR3 is TGCAGCGTCGAAGAGGGTCCGGGACTACCGTACACAGATACGCAGTATTTT. Encoded protein: CSVEEGPGLPYTDTQYF. The chain is built from TRBV29-1 and TRBJ2-3; 7 positions match TRBD2. This CDR3 has 17 amino acids. Germline CDR1 SQVTM, CDR2 ANQGSEA.

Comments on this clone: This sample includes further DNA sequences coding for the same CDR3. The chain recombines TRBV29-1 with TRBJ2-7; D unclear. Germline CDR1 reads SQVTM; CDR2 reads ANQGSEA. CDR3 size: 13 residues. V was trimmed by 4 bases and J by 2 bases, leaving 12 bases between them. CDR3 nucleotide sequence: TGCAGCGTTGGATATGGGCATACCTACGAGCAGTACTTC. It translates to CSVGYGHTYEQYF.

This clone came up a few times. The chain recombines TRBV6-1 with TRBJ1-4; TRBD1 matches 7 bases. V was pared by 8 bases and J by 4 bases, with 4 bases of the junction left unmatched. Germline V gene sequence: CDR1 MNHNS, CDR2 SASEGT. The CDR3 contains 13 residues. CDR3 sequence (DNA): TGTGCCAGCTCAGGGGGTTATAATGAAAAACTGTTTTTT. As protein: CASSGGYNEKLFF.

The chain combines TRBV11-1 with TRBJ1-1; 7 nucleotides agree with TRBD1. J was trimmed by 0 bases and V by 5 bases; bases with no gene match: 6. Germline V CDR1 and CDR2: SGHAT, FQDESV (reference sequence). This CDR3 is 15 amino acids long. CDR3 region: CASSQPTGMNTEAFF. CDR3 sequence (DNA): TGTGCCAGCAGCCAACCGACAGGGATGAACACTGAAGCTTTCTTT.

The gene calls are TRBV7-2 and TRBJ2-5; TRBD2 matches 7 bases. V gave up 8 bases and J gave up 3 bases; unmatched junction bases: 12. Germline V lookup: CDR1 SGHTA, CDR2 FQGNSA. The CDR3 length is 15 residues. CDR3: CASAAGVSRKETQYF. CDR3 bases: TGTGCCAGCGCGGCGGGGGTTTCCAGAAAAGAGACCCAGTACTTC.

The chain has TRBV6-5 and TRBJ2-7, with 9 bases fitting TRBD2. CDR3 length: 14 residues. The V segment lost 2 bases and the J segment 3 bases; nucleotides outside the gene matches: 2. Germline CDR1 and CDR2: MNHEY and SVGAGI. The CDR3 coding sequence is TGTGCCAGCAGTTACCAGCGGGGGGTCTACGAGCAGTACTTC. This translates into CASSYQRGVYEQYF.

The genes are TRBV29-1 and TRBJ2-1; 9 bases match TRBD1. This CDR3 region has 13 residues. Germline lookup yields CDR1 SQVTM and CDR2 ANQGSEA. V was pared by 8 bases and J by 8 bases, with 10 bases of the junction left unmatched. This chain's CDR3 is CSNRDREWDEQFF. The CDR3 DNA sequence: TGCAGCAACCGGGACAGGGAGTGGGATGAGCAGTTCTTC.

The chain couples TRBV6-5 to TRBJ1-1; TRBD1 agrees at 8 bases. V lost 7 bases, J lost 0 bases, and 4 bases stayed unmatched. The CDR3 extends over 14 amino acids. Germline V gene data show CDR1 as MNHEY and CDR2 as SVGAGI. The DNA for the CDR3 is TGTGCCAGCACCAGGGACAGGTTGAACACTGAAGCTTTCTTT. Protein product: CASTRDRLNTEAFF.

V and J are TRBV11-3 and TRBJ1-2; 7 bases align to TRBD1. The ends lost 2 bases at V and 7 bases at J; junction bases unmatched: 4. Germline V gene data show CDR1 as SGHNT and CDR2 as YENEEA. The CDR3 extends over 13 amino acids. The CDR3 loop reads CASSLSQGGGYTF. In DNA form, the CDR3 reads TGTGCCAGCAGCTTATCTCAGGGGGGTGGCTACACCTTC. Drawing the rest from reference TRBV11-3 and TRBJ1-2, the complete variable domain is EAGVVQSPRYKIIEKKQPVAFWCNPISGHNTLYWYLQNLGQGPELLIRYENEEAVDDSQLPKDRFSAERLKGVDSTLKIQPAELGDSAVYLCASSLSQGGGYTFGSGTRLTVV.

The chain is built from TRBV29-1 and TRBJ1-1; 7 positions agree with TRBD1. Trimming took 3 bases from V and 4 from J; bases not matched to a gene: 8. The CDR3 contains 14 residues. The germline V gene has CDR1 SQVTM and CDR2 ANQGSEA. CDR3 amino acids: CSVDTVRTGTEAFF. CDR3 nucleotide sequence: TGCAGCGTTGATACGGTTCGGACAGGCACTGAAGCTTTCTTT.

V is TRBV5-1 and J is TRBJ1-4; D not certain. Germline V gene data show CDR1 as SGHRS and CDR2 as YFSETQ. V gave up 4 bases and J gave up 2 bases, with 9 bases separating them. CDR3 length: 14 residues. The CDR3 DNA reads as TGCGCCAGCAGCCTTGACACTACTAATGAAAAACTGTTTTTT. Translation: CASSLDTTNEKLFF.

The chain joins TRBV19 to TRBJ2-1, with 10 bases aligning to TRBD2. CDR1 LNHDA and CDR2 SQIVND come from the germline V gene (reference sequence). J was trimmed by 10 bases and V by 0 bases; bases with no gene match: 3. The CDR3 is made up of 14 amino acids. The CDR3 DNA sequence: TGTGCCAGTAGTATAGAAATTAGCGGGGGGGAGCAGTTCTTC. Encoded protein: CASSIEISGGEQFF. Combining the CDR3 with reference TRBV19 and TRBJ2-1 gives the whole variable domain DGGITQSPKYLFRKEGQNVTLSCEQNLNHDAMYWYRQDPGQGLRLIYYSQIVNDFQKGDIAEGYSVSREKKESFPLTVTSAQKNPTAFYLCASSIEISGGEQFFGPGTRLTVL.

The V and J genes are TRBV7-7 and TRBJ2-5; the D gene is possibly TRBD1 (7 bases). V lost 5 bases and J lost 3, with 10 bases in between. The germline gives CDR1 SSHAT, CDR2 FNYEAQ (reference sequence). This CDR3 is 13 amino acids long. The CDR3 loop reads CASSAGGKETQYF. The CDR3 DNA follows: TGTGCCAGCAGCGCAGGGGGGAAAGAGACCCAGTACTTC.

CDR3 in amino acids: CASSSTSGSYNEQFF. The CDR3 DNA reads TGTGCCAGCAGCTCAACTAGCGGGAGCTACAATGAGCAGTTCTTC. The rearrangement links TRBV27 to TRBJ2-1; 11 bases are a match to TRBD2. V trimming: 6 bases; J trimming: 3 bases; junction bases outside the gene matches: 4. The CDR3 totals 15 residues. CDR1 and CDR2 (germline): MNHEY, SMNVEV (reference sequence).

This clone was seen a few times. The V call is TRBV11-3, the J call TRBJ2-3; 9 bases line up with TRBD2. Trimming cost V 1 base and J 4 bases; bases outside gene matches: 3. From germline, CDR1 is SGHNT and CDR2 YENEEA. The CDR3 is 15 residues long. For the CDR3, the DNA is TGTGCCAGCAGCTTAGGGAGCGGGGGGCCAGATACGCAGTATTTT. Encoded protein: CASSLGSGGPDTQYF.

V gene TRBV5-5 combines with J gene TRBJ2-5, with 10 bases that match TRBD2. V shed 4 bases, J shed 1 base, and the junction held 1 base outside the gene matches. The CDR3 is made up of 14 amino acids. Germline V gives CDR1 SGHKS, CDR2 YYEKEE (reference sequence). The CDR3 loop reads CASSRLAGQETQYF. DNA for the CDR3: TGTGCCAGCAGCCGACTAGCGGGCCAAGAGACCCAGTACTTC.

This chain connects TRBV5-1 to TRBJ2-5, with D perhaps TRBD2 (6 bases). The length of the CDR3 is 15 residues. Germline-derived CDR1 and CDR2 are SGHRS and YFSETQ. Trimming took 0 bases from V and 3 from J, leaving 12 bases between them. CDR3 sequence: CASSLALATKETQYF. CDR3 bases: TGCGCCAGCAGCTTGGCGCTAGCGACAAAAGAGACCCAGTACTTC.

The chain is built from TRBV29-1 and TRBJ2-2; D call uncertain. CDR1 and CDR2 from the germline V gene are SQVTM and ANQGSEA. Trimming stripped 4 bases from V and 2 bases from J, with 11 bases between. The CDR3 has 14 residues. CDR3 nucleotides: TGCAGCGTTGGAGAGACATACAACACCGGGGAGCTGTTTTTT. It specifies CSVGETYNTGELFF.

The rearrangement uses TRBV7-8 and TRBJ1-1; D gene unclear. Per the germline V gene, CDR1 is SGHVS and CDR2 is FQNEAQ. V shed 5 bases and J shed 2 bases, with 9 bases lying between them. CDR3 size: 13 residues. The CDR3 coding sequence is TGTGCCAGCAGCCCTACGGTTAACACTGAAGCTTTCTTT. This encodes CASSPTVNTEAFF.

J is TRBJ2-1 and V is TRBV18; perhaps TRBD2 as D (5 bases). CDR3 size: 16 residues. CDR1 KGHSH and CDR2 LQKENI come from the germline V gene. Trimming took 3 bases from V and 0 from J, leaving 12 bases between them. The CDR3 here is CASSPVGGDSYNEQFF. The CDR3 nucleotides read TGTGCCAGCTCACCTGTTGGAGGAGACTCCTACAATGAGCAGTTCTTC.

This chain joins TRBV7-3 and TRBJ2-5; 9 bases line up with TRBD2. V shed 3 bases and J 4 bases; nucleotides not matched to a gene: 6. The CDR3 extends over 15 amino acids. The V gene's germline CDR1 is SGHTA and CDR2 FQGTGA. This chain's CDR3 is CASSFSGGQGETQYF. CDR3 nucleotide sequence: TGTGCCAGCAGCTTTAGCGGGGGCCAGGGAGAGACCCAGTACTTC. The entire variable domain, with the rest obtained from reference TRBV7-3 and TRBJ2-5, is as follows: GAGVSQTPSNKVTEKGKYVELRCDPISGHTALYWYRQSLGQGPEFLIYFQGTGAADDSGLPNDRFFAVRPEGSVSTLKIQRTERGDSAVYLCASSFSGGQGETQYFGPGTRLLVL.

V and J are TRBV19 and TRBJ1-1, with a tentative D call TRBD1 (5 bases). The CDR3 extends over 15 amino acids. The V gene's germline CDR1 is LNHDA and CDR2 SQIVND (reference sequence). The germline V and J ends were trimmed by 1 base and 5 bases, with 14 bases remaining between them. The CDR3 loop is CASSIAVRVGTEAFF. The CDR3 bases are TGTGCCAGTAGTATAGCGGTCAGGGTTGGGACTGAAGCTTTCTTT.

The CDR3 spells CASSQGLGNSPLHF. The CDR3 region has the DNA TGTGCCAGCAGCCAAGGGCTCGGGAATTCACCCCTCCACTTT. The rearrangement uses TRBV4-2 and TRBJ1-6; no definite D call. The CDR3 runs 14 residues. Per the germline V gene, CDR1 is LGHNA and CDR2 is YNFKEQ. The ends were cut back, 1 base at V and 7 bases at J, with 8 bases in the middle.

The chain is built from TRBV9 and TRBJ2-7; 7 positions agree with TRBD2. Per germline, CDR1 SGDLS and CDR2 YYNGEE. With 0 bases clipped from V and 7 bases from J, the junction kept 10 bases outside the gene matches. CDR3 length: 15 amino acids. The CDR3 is CASSVGGGWGGEQYF. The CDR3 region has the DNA TGTGCCAGCAGCGTAGGAGGTGGGTGGGGAGGGGAGCAGTACTTC. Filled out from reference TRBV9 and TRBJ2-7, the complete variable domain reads DSGVTQTPKHLITATGQRVTLRCSPRSGDLSVYWYQQSLDQGLQFLIQYYNGEERAKGNILERFSAQQFPDLHSELNLSSLELGDSALYFCASSVGGGWGGEQYFGPGTRLTVT.

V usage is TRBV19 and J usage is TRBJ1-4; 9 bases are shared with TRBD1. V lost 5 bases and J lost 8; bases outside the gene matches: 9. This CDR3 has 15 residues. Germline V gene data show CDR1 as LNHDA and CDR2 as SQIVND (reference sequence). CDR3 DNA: TGTGCCAGTAGTGCCACCGGGACAGGGCGCGAAAAACTGTTTTTT. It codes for CASSATGTGREKLFF.

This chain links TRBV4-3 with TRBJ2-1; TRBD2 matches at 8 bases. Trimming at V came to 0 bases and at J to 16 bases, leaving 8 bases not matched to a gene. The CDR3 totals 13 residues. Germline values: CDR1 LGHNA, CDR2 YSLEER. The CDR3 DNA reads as TGCGCCAGCAGCCAAGAGGCAGCGGGAGTTCTATTCTTC. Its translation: CASSQEAAGVLFF.